The 8 T cell receptor beta chains listed next were all sequenced from one sample in a study of early T cells in non-severe SARS-CoV-2 infection. MiXCR was run by TCRdb on the 5' RACE reads, yielding one entry per CDR3 protein. Here the sample spans fewer than 60,000 distinct CDR3 sequences, about a tenth being singletons. Sequencing used whole blood. The receptor source for this set is an adult who was a healthcare worker with PCR-confirmed SARS-CoV-2 infection or an uninfected control (not recorded which).

This clonotype came up many times. The genes are TRBV3-1 and TRBJ1-2, with a possible D match to TRBD1 (5 bases). Between the trimmed V and J ends, which lost 1 base and 0 bases, there was a span of 12 bases. The CDR3 extends over 16 amino acids. Germline V gene sequence: CDR1 LGHDT, CDR2 YNNKEL (reference sequence). CDR3 loop: CASSQAPTVANYGYTF. The DNA for the CDR3 is TGTGCCAGCAGCCAAGCCCCGACAGTAGCTAACTATGGCTACACCTTC.

The rearrangement uses TRBV5-1 and TRBJ2-1; tentative D call: TRBD2 (7 bases). Germline CDR1 SGHRS, CDR2 YFSETQ. Trimming left V 4 bases short and J 8 bases short, with 19 bases between. The CDR3 consists of 15 residues. CDR3 bases: TGCGCCAGCAGCCAACAGGGAGGGTATAATGATGAGCAGTTCTTC. Translation: CASSQQGGYNDEQFF.

This clonotype was observed many times. The V call is TRBV5-6, the J call TRBJ2-7; 7 bases are shared with TRBD1. The germline CDR1 and CDR2 sequences are SGHDT and YYEEEE. Unmatched junction bases numbered 9, after V lost 1 base and J lost 2 bases. The CDR3 sequence is 16 residues long. CDR3 bases: TGTGCCAGCAGCTTGATTCTGAGACAGGGCGCCTACGAGCAGTACTTC. This translates into CASSLILRQGAYEQYF.

The chain carries TRBV7-8 and TRBJ2-7; maybe TRBD2 (6 bases). Trimming took off 0 bases at V and 3 bases at J, with 12 bases between the two ends. Germline CDR1 reads SGHVS; CDR2 reads FQNEAQ. The CDR3 is made up of 15 amino acids. The CDR3 is CASSLADGGFYEQYF. The DNA of the CDR3 is TGTGCCAGCAGCTTAGCGGACGGGGGATTCTACGAGCAGTACTTC.

This clonotype was counted only a few times. This chain connects TRBV29-1 to TRBJ2-7; D perhaps matches TRBD2 (5 bases). The ends were cut back, 7 bases at V and 4 bases at J, with 14 bases in the middle. Germline lookup yields CDR1 SQVTM and CDR2 ANQGSEA. The CDR3 is 12 amino acids. CDR3 protein: CSATKRGYEQYF. CDR3 DNA sequence: TGCAGCGCGACTAAAAGAGGGTACGAGCAGTACTTC.

A remark on this clonotype: Just one base apart from a much larger clone, this may be a read error. The chain carries TRBV2 and TRBJ2-7; maybe TRBD1 (6 bases). Germline CDR1 reads SNHLY; CDR2 reads FYNNEI. This CDR3 region has 11 residues. Trimming shortened V by 7 bases and J by 3 bases, and 7 bases separated the two germline ends. For the CDR3, the DNA is TGTGCCAGCACACAGGGCTACGAGCAGTACTTC. Translation: CASTQGYEQYF.

This clonotype was recorded many times. V gene TRBV29-1 combines with J gene TRBJ1-1; D uncertain. The germline V gene has CDR1 SQVTM and CDR2 ANQGSEA. The CDR3 spans 13 residues. With 6 bases removed from V and 0 bases from J, the gap between germline ends came to 11 bases. The CDR3 DNA sequence: TGCAGCGTCTCGCGGGAGTTGAACACTGAAGCTTTCTTT. Amino acids: CSVSRELNTEAFF.

This clonotype was detected only a few times. The rearrangement joins TRBV3-1 to TRBJ2-2; 9 nucleotides line up with TRBD2. CDR1 and CDR2 from the germline V gene are LGHDT and YNNKEL (reference sequence). The CDR3 spans 16 residues. V lost 3 bases to trimming and J lost 5 bases; unmatched junction nucleotides: 7. The CDR3 sequence: CASSQEVAGETGELFF. The CDR3 DNA sequence: TGTGCCAGCAGCCAGGAGGTAGCGGGAGAGACCGGGGAGCTGTTTTTT.